The clone carrying this T cell receptor (beta chain) showed up many times. Its antigen is still unknown. TCR beta CDR3 regions were amplified from RNA transcripts. During a first-round RT-PCR of the TCR CDR3, the HTBI primer set was used. TCRdb re-analysed the multiplex PCR reads in MiXCR, keeping a single row per CDR3 protein. This sample yields 300,000 to 450,000 distinct CDR3 sequences, of which 18% are seen a single time; 35% to 45% belongs to the top ten. The sample is drawn from a study of T cells in Graves' hyperthyroidism and ophthalmopathy. As for the study in general: At initial diagnosis, before any treatment had begun, peripheral blood was obtained.

Uncontrolled infection, other autoimmune disease, pregnancy or lactation barred patients from enrollment. Clinical symptoms, serum thyroxine, TRAb, thyroid ultrasound and orbital computed tomography established diagnosis. Overall study results and limits: The model anticipated ophthalmopathy a median about 7.1 months pre-onset.

This CDR3 contains 15 residues. V was cut by 6 bases and J by 4 bases, with 16 bases left in between. The germline gives CDR1 MNHEY, CDR2 SVGEGT. The rearrangement links TRBV6-2 or TRBV6-3 to TRBJ1-5; D gene ambiguous. The TCR was taken from a man between 18 and 29 years old with Graves' ophthalmopathy. The sample was blood. CDR3 sequence reads: CASSPQGNGNQPQHF. The DNA of the CDR3 is TGTGCCAGCAGCCCGCAAGGAAACGGAAATCAGCCCCAGCATTTT.